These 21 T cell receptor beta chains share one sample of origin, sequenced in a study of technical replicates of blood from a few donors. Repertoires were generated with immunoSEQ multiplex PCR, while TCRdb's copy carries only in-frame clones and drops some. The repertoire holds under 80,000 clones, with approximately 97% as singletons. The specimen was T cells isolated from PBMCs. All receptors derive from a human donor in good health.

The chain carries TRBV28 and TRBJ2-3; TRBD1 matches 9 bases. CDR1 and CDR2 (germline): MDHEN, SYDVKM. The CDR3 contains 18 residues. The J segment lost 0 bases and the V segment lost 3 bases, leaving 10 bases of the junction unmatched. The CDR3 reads CASSFNHRDRVSTDTQYF. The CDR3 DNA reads TGTGCCAGCAGTTTCAATCATAGGGACAGGGTTAGCACAGATACGCAGTATTTT. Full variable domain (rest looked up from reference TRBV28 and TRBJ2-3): DVKVTQSSRYLVKRTGEKVFLECVQDMDHENMFWYRQDPGLGLRLIYFSYDVKMKEKGDIPEGYSVSREKKERFSLILESASTNQTSMYLCASSFNHRDRVSTDTQYFGPGTRLTVL.

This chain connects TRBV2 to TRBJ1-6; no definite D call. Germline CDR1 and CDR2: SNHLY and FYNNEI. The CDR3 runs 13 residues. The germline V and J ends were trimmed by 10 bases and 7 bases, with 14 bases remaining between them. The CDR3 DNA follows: TGTGCCACCGAGGCGGAGACCAATTCACCCCTCCACTTT. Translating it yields CATEAETNSPLHF.

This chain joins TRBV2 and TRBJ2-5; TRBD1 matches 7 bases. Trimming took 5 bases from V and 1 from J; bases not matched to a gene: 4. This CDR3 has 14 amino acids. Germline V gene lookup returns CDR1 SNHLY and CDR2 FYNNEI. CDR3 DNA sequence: TGTGCCAGCAGTCGGACAGGCTCCCAAGAGACCCAGTACTTC. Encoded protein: CASSRTGSQETQYF.

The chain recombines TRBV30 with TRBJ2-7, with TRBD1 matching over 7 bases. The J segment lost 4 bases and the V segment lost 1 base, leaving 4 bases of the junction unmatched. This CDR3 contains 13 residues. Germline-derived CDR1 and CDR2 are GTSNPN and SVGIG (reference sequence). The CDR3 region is CAWSEQGIYEQYF. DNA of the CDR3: TGTGCCTGGAGTGAACAGGGGATTTACGAGCAGTACTTC.

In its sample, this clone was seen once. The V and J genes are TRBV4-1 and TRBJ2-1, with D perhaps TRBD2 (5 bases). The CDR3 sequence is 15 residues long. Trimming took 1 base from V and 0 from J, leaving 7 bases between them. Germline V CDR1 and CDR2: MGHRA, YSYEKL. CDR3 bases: TGCGCCAGCAGCCAAGGGACTCTCTCCTACAATGAGCAGTTCTTC. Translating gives CASSQGTLSYNEQFF.

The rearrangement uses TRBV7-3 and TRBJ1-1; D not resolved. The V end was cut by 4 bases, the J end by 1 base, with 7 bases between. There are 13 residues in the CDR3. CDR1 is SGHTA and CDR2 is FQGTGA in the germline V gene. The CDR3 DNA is TGTGCCAGCAGCTCACAGCCGAACACTGAAGCTTTCTTT. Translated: CASSSQPNTEAFF.

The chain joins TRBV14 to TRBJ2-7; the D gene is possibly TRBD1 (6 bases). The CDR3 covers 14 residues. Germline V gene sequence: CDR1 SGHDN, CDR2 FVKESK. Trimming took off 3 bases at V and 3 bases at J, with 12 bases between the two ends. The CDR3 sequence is CASSQGHGIYEQYF. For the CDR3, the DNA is TGTGCCAGCAGCCAGGGACACGGGATCTACGAGCAGTACTTC.

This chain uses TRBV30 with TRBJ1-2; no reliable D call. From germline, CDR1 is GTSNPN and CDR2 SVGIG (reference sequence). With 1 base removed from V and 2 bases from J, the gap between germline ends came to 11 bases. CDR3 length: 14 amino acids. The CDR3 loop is CAWSGLRSNYGYTF. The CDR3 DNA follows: TGTGCCTGGAGTGGACTAAGGTCCAACTATGGCTACACCTTC.

CDR3 loop: CASSIGLANEQYF. The CDR3 DNA follows: TGTGCCAGTAGTATCGGACTAGCGAACGAGCAGTACTTC. The rearrangement links TRBV19 to TRBJ2-7, with 9 bases aligning to TRBD2. Germline assignment: CDR1 LNHDA and CDR2 SQIVND (reference sequence). The CDR3 has 13 amino acids. V shed 3 bases, J shed 5 bases, and the junction held 2 bases outside the gene matches.

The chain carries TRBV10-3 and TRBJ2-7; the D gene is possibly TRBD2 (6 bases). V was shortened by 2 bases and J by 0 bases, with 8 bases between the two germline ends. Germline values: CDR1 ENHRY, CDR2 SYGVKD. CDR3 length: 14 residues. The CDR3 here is CAISEGGNSYEQYF. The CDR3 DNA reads TGTGCCATCAGTGAGGGAGGGAACTCCTACGAGCAGTACTTC.

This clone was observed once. CDR3 in DNA: TGTGCCAGCAGCCAAGACCGGGACAGGGTTTTTAACACTGAAGCTTTCTTT. Residues: CASSQDRDRVFNTEAFF. This chain links TRBV4-2 with TRBJ1-1, with 9 bases identical to TRBD1. With V trimmed by 0 bases and J by 2 bases, 7 bases remained unmatched. The CDR3 has 17 amino acids. Germline V CDR1 and CDR2: LGHNA, YNFKEQ.

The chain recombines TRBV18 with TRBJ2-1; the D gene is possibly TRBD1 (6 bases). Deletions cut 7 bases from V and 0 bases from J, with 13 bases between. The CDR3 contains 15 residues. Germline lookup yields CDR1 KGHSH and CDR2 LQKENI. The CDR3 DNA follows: TGTGCCAGCTTGTCCGGGACAAACTCCTACAATGAGCAGTTCTTC. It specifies CASLSGTNSYNEQFF. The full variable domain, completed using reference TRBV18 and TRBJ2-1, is NAGVMQNPRHLVRRRGQEARLRCSPMKGHSHVYWYRQLPEEGLKFMVYLQKENIIDESGMPKERFSAEFPKEGPSILRIQQVVRGDSAAYFCASLSGTNSYNEQFFGPGTRLTVL.

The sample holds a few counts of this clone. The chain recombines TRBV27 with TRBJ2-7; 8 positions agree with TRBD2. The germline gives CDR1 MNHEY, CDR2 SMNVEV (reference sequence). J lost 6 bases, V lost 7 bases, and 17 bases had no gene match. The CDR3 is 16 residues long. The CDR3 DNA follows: TGTGCCAGCACCCCTCGGGCGGGAGGAAGTATCCGCGAGCAGTACTTC. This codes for CASTPRAGGSIREQYF.

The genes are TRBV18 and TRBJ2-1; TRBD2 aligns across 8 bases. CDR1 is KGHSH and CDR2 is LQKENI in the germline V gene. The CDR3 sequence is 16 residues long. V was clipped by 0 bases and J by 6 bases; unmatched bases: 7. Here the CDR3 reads CASSPPPPGGANEQFF. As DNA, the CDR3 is TGTGCCAGCTCACCACCCCCCCCCGGGGGGGCCAATGAGCAGTTCTTC. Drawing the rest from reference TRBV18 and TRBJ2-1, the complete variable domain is NAGVMQNPRHLVRRRGQEARLRCSPMKGHSHVYWYRQLPEEGLKFMVYLQKENIIDESGMPKERFSAEFPKEGPSILRIQQVVRGDSAAYFCASSPPPPGGANEQFFGPGTRLTVL.

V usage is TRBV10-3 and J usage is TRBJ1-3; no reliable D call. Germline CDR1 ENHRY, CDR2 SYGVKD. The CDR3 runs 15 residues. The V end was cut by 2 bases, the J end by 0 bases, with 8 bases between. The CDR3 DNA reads TGTGCCATCAGTGAGAGCCCGAACTCTGGAAACACCATATATTTT. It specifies CAISESPNSGNTIYF.

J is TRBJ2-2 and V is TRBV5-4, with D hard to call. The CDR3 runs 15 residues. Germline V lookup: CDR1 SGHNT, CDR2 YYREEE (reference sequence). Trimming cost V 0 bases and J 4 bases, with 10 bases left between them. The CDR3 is CASSLGAESTGELFF. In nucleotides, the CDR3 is TGTGCCAGCAGCTTGGGGGCAGAAAGCACCGGGGAGCTGTTTTTT. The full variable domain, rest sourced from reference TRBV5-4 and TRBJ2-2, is ETGVTQSPTHLIKTRGQQVTLRCSSQSGHNTVSWYQQALGQGPQFIFQYYREEENGRGNFPPRFSGLQFPNYSSELNVNALELDDSALYLCASSLGAESTGELFFGEGSRLTVL.

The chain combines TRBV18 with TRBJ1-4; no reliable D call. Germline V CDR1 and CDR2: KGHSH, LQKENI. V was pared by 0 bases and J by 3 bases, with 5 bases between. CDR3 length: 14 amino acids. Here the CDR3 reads CASSPPQSNEKLFF. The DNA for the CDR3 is TGTGCCAGCTCACCACCACAGTCTAATGAAAAACTGTTTTTT. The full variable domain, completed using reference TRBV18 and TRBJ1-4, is NAGVMQNPRHLVRRRGQEARLRCSPMKGHSHVYWYRQLPEEGLKFMVYLQKENIIDESGMPKERFSAEFPKEGPSILRIQQVVRGDSAAYFCASSPPQSNEKLFFGSGTQLSVL.

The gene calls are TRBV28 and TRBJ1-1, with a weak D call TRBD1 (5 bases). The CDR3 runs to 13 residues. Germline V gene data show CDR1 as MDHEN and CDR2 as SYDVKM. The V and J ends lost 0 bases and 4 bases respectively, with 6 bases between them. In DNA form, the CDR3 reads TGTGCCAGCAGTTTATGGGGGGGCACTGAAGCTTTCTTT. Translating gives CASSLWGGTEAFF.

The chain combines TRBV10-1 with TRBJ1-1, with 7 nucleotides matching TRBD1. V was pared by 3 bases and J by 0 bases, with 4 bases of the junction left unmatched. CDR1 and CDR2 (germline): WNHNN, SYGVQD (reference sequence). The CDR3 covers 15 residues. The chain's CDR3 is CASSDHRGMNTEAFF. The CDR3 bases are TGCGCCAGCAGTGATCACAGGGGCATGAACACTGAAGCTTTCTTT.

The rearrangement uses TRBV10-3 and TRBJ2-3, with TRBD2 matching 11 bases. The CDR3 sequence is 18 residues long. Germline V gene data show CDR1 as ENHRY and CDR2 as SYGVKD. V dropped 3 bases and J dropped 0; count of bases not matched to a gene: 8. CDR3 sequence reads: CAISEGTSGQLSTDTQYF. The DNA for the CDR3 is TGTGCCATCAGTGAAGGGACTAGCGGACAACTCAGCACAGATACGCAGTATTTT.

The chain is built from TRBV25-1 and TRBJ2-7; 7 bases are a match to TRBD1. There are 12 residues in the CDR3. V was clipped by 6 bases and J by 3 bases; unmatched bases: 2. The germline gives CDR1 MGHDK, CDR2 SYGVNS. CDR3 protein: CASRDRLYEQYF. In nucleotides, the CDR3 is TGTGCCAGCAGGGACAGGCTCTACGAGCAGTACTTC.